The present T cell receptor beta chain was sequenced within a study of blood T cell repertoires in COVID-19. Study in general: There were acute and convalescent COVID-19 samples, and they came from the United States, Italy and Spain. Sample material is recorded as cDNA or gDNA derived from T cells, B-cell-depleted T cells, or PBMCs.

The V gene's germline CDR1 is MNHNS and CDR2 SASEGT. The germline V and J ends were trimmed by 1 base and 9 bases, with 7 bases remaining between them. The CDR3 runs 11 residues. This clone was recorded once. Original handling: Nucleated cell number was recorded as an estimate derived from reference gene primer amplification. Sequencing used immunoSEQ multiplex PCR; TCRdb keeps in-frame clones, though not all of them. The V and J calls and clone size were taken over from that table, and D and trimming were inferred from the DNA. In the table there are about 140,000 clones, 65% to 80% of which are singletons.

The genes are TRBV6-1 and TRBJ2-7, with D uncertain. This receptor was obtained from a man at least 80 years old with acute or convalescent COVID-19. The sample consisted of peripheral blood. The CDR3 DNA is TGTGCCAGCAGTGAAGTCGGTTGGCAGTACTTC. This encodes CASSEVGWQYF.